Listed here are 3 T cell receptor beta chains from one sample, sequenced in a study of cytomegalovirus exposure and HLA in healthy donors. The PCR ran on 60 Vbeta and 13 Jbeta primers. Profiled with immunoSEQ multiplex PCR; TCRdb holds only in-frame clones, not every one. This table has roughly 92,000 clones, 70% to 80% appearing once. Source material: PBMCs. The receptors here all came from a woman between 50 and 59 years old in good health and CMV-seropositive.

The chain couples TRBV9 to TRBJ2-7; D perhaps matches TRBD1 (10 bases). The germline CDR1 and CDR2 sequences are SGDLS and YYNGEE. Trimming removed 4 bases from V and 0 bases from J, with 17 bases in between. The CDR3 length is 16 residues. The CDR3 sequence: CASSLAGTGASYEQYF. The CDR3 DNA reads TGTGCCAGCAGCCTAGCGGGGACAGGGGCCTCCTACGAGCAGTACTTC.

The sample holds a few counts of this clone. This chain joins TRBV15 and TRBJ1-3; no firm D call. CDR3 length: 19 residues. The germline gives CDR1 LNHNV, CDR2 YYDKDF (reference sequence). The ends were cut back, 0 bases at V and 0 bases at J, with 18 bases in the middle. The CDR3 reads CATSRDVSWATFSGNTIYF. CDR3 in DNA: TGTGCCACCAGCAGAGATGTCAGTTGGGCAACCTTCTCTGGAAACACCATATATTTT.

The chain is built from TRBV5-6 and TRBJ1-2, with D perhaps TRBD1 (6 bases). Per the germline V gene, CDR1 is SGHDT and CDR2 is YYEEEE. V was pared by 4 bases and J by 5 bases, with 24 bases between. There are 17 residues in the CDR3. The CDR3 loop is CASSLGGTRGVQYGYTF. The CDR3 nucleotides are TGTGCCAGCAGCCTAGGGGGGACCCGGGGGGTCCAGTATGGCTACACCTTC.